A selection of T cell receptor beta chains follows, all from one sample in a study of CD8 T cells in Susac syndrome. TCRdb passed the immunoSEQ multiplex PCR reads through MiXCR, listing each CDR3 protein once. The sample consists of more than 250,000 distinct CDR3 sequences, about 92% of them appearing once. The sample taken for sequencing was CD4+ T cells from PBMCs. These receptors were obtained from a human donor with multiple sclerosis. Each CDR3 is given with its conserved first and last residue. Fields, in order: D gene, V gene, clone size, J gene, CDR3 DNA, CDR3 protein. D genes are given only for firm matches. A clone size is listed for some rows: how often the clone was seen (once, few, many), or a class if it is expanded.

d_gene: TRBD2; v_gene: TRBV20-1; abundance: NA; j_gene: TRBJ2-3; CDR3nt: TGCAGTGCTAGCGCCTCTCTAGCGGGAGCGACAGATACGCAGTATTTT; CDR3aa: CSASASLAGATDTQYF
d_gene: NA; v_gene: TRBV29-1; abundance: NA; j_gene: TRBJ1-1; CDR3nt: TGCAGCGTTTCGAAGAACACTGAAGCTTTCTTT; CDR3aa: CSVSKNTEAFF
d_gene: NA; v_gene: TRBV11-2; abundance: NA; j_gene: TRBJ2-1; CDR3nt: TGTGCCAGCAGCCCAGACAGGTTTGGCAATGAGCAGTTCTTC; CDR3aa: CASSPDRFGNEQFF
d_gene: NA; v_gene: TRBV30; abundance: NA; j_gene: TRBJ1-5; CDR3nt: TGTGCCAGAAGTACAGGCAGCAATCAGCCCCAGCATTTT; CDR3aa: CARSTGSNQPQHF
d_gene: NA; v_gene: TRBV5-1; abundance: NA; j_gene: TRBJ1-4; CDR3nt: TGCGCCAGCAGCCGGGGGGGCAGGGATGGAGAAAAACTGTTTTTT; CDR3aa: CASSRGGRDGEKLFF
d_gene: NA; v_gene: TRBV6-1; abundance: NA; j_gene: TRBJ2-6; CDR3nt: TGTGCCAGCAACATAAGGGCGGGAAAGAGCTCTGGGGCCAACGTCCTGACTTTC; CDR3aa: CASNIRAGKSSGANVLTF
d_gene: NA; v_gene: TRBV30; abundance: NA; j_gene: TRBJ2-2; CDR3nt: TGTGCCTGGAGTTGGACTGGGGAGCTGTTTTTT; CDR3aa: CAWSWTGELFF
d_gene: NA; v_gene: TRBV7-2; abundance: NA; j_gene: TRBJ1-5; CDR3nt: TGTGCCAGCAGCTTAGAAGCCGTGACTAGCAATCAGCCCCAGCATTTT; CDR3aa: CASSLEAVTSNQPQHF
d_gene: TRBD1; v_gene: TRBV19; abundance: once; j_gene: TRBJ2-7; CDR3nt: TGTGCCAGTAGTGTGCAGGGGGCCAGCGAGCAGTACTTC; CDR3aa: CASSVQGASEQYF
d_gene: NA; v_gene: TRBV20-1; abundance: NA; j_gene: TRBJ2-2; CDR3nt: TGCAGTGCTAGATCTTCCCTGATCTCGCCGAACACCGGGGAGCTGTTTTTT; CDR3aa: CSARSSLISPNTGELFF
d_gene: TRBD1; v_gene: TRBV12-3/TRBV12-4; abundance: NA; j_gene: TRBJ1-2; CDR3nt: TGTGCCAGCACCAGGACAGGGGCCAGTAACTATGGCTACACCTTC; CDR3aa: CASTRTGASNYGYTF
d_gene: NA; v_gene: TRBV20-1; abundance: NA; j_gene: TRBJ1-2; CDR3nt: TGCAGTGCTGGGTTGGGCACTGGCTACACCTTC; CDR3aa: CSAGLGTGYTF
d_gene: NA; v_gene: TRBV12-2; abundance: NA; j_gene: TRBJ1-5; CDR3nt: TGTGCAAGTCGCTTAGGGTCCCCTTCCGATCAGCCCCAGCATTTT; CDR3aa: CASRLGSPSDQPQHF
d_gene: NA; v_gene: TRBV27; abundance: NA; j_gene: TRBJ2-2; CDR3nt: TGTGCCAGCAGTCGAAATGAGAATCCCGGGGAGCTGTTTTTT; CDR3aa: CASSRNENPGELFF
d_gene: NA; v_gene: TRBV20-1; abundance: NA; j_gene: TRBJ2-7; CDR3nt: TGCAGTGCTAGTGTTGTAAGGGAGCAGTACTTC; CDR3aa: CSASVVREQYF
d_gene: NA; v_gene: TRBV12-3/TRBV12-4; abundance: NA; j_gene: TRBJ2-1; CDR3nt: TGTGCCAGCAGGTTAGGAATCCGGGAGCAGTTCTTC; CDR3aa: CASRLGIREQFF
d_gene: TRBD1; v_gene: TRBV6-1; abundance: once; j_gene: TRBJ1-2; CDR3nt: TGTGCCAGCAGTCTAGCCGGGACAGGGGTTGCTGGTGGCTACACCTTC; CDR3aa: CASSLAGTGVAGGYTF
d_gene: TRBD1; v_gene: TRBV6-2/TRBV6-3; abundance: NA; j_gene: TRBJ2-1; CDR3nt: TGTGCCAGCAGTTTGGGGGACAGCCTCTACAATGAGCAGTTCTTC; CDR3aa: CASSLGDSLYNEQFF
d_gene: NA; v_gene: TRBV20-1; abundance: NA; j_gene: TRBJ2-1; CDR3nt: TGCAGTGCCCAACATTGGGGGGAGCGGTCCTCCTACAATGAGCAGTTCTTC; CDR3aa: CSAQHWGERSSYNEQFF
d_gene: NA; v_gene: TRBV4-3; abundance: NA; j_gene: TRBJ1-5; CDR3nt: TGCGCCAGCAGCCAAGGAGTCAGCTATAGCAATCAGCCCCAGCATTTT; CDR3aa: CASSQGVSYSNQPQHF
d_gene: NA; v_gene: TRBV19; abundance: NA; j_gene: TRBJ1-5; CDR3nt: TGTGCCAGTAGTCCTTCCACTCAGCCCCAGCATTTT; CDR3aa: CASSPSTQPQHF
d_gene: NA; v_gene: TRBV7-2; abundance: NA; j_gene: TRBJ1-2; CDR3nt: TGTGCCAGCAGCCCGTCCGGAGGGGGCTATGGCTACACCTTC; CDR3aa: CASSPSGGGYGYTF
d_gene: NA; v_gene: TRBV29-1; abundance: few; j_gene: TRBJ2-7; CDR3nt: TGCAGCGTTGTCTCGGGAGGGGGCGCGTACGAGCAGTACTTC; CDR3aa: CSVVSGGGAYEQYF
d_gene: NA; v_gene: TRBV15; abundance: once; j_gene: TRBJ2-5; CDR3nt: TGTGCCACCAGCAGAAAGACAAGACAGTTCCGAGAGACCCAGTACTTC; CDR3aa: CATSRKTRQFRETQYF
d_gene: NA; v_gene: TRBV3-1; abundance: NA; j_gene: TRBJ2-5; CDR3nt: TGTGCCAGCAGCCAAGGGGGGAACCAAGAGACCCAGTACTTC; CDR3aa: CASSQGGNQETQYF
d_gene: NA; v_gene: TRBV30; abundance: NA; j_gene: TRBJ1-1; CDR3nt: TGTGCCTGGTGCCAGGGTAGAGGGACTGAAGCTTTCTTT; CDR3aa: CAWCQGRGTEAFF
d_gene: NA; v_gene: TRBV4-1; abundance: NA; j_gene: TRBJ2-1; CDR3nt: TGCGCCAGCAGCCAAGGCCCCCAGGGTAGGACCTACAATGAGCAGTTCTTC; CDR3aa: CASSQGPQGRTYNEQFF
d_gene: TRBD1; v_gene: TRBV10-3; abundance: NA; j_gene: TRBJ2-7; CDR3nt: TGTGCCATCGCCGAGGGGGCGGCCCTCTACGAGCAGTACTTC; CDR3aa: CAIAEGAALYEQYF
d_gene: NA; v_gene: TRBV2; abundance: few; j_gene: TRBJ1-1; CDR3nt: TGTGCCAGCAGTGGTCAGGGTGGTAACACTGAAGCTTTCTTT; CDR3aa: CASSGQGGNTEAFF
d_gene: NA; v_gene: TRBV11-2; abundance: NA; j_gene: TRBJ2-6; CDR3nt: TGTGCCAGCAGTTCCAGGTGGGCCAACGTCCTGACTTTC; CDR3aa: CASSSRWANVLTF
d_gene: NA; v_gene: TRBV19; abundance: NA; j_gene: TRBJ2-7; CDR3nt: TGTGCCAGTAGCGGGGACTTTTATTACGAGCAGTACTTC; CDR3aa: CASSGDFYYEQYF
d_gene: NA; v_gene: TRBV20-1; abundance: NA; j_gene: TRBJ2-7; CDR3nt: TGCAGTGCTAGTAGCCGGATCGGGGCCGGAGAGCAGTACTTC; CDR3aa: CSASSRIGAGEQYF
d_gene: NA; v_gene: TRBV29-1; abundance: NA; j_gene: TRBJ1-2; CDR3nt: TGCAGCGTCGGAACTGACAGCTATGGCTACACCTTC; CDR3aa: CSVGTDSYGYTF
d_gene: NA; v_gene: TRBV30; abundance: NA; j_gene: TRBJ1-5; CDR3nt: TGTGCCTGGGGACTTACAAGCAATCAGCCCCAGCATTTT; CDR3aa: CAWGLTSNQPQHF
d_gene: NA; v_gene: TRBV12-3/TRBV12-4; abundance: NA; j_gene: TRBJ1-3; CDR3nt: TGTGCCAGCAGTTTTAACGGCGACACCATATATTTT; CDR3aa: CASSFNGDTIYF
d_gene: TRBD2; v_gene: TRBV12-3/TRBV12-4; abundance: once; j_gene: TRBJ2-3; CDR3nt: TGTGCCAGCAGTTTACTGCGGGGGACTAGCGGGGACACAGATACGCAGTATTTT; CDR3aa: CASSLLRGTSGDTDTQYF
d_gene: TRBD1; v_gene: TRBV2; abundance: NA; j_gene: TRBJ1-1; CDR3nt: TGTGCCAGCAAACAGGGGCGTATGAACACTGAAGCTTTCTTT; CDR3aa: CASKQGRMNTEAFF
d_gene: NA; v_gene: TRBV5-6; abundance: NA; j_gene: TRBJ1-4; CDR3nt: TGTGCCAGCAGCTTGATATATAATGAAAAACTGTTTTTT; CDR3aa: CASSLIYNEKLFF
d_gene: TRBD1; v_gene: TRBV10-2; abundance: NA; j_gene: TRBJ1-1; CDR3nt: TGCGCCAGCAGTGAGTCATGGGGGACAGGGGGCCCCACTGAAGCTTTCTTT; CDR3aa: CASSESWGTGGPTEAFF
d_gene: NA; v_gene: TRBV25-1; abundance: NA; j_gene: TRBJ2-1; CDR3nt: TGTGCCAGCAGTGGAGGGCGCGGCCTAAGCTCCTACAATGAGCAGTTCTTC; CDR3aa: CASSGGRGLSSYNEQFF
d_gene: NA; v_gene: TRBV13; abundance: NA; j_gene: TRBJ1-3; CDR3nt: TGTGCCAGCAGCTTTACCGGAAACACCATATATTTT; CDR3aa: CASSFTGNTIYF
d_gene: NA; v_gene: TRBV7-6; abundance: NA; j_gene: TRBJ2-1; CDR3nt: TGTGCCAGCAGCTTATTAGACGGGACGCCACCCTACAATGAGCAGTTCTTC; CDR3aa: CASSLLDGTPPYNEQFF
d_gene: NA; v_gene: TRBV6-5; abundance: NA; j_gene: TRBJ1-2; CDR3nt: TGTGCCATCGGACAGACCTATGGCTACACCTTC; CDR3aa: CAIGQTYGYTF
d_gene: NA; v_gene: TRBV5-1; abundance: NA; j_gene: TRBJ1-3; CDR3nt: TGCGCCAGCAGCCCCCTCGGGGGATACTCTGGAAACACCATATATTTT; CDR3aa: CASSPLGGYSGNTIYF
d_gene: TRBD1; v_gene: TRBV20-1; abundance: NA; j_gene: TRBJ2-7; CDR3nt: TGCAGTGCTAGAGGCTGGGACAGGGCCTACGAGCAGTACTTC; CDR3aa: CSARGWDRAYEQYF
d_gene: TRBD1; v_gene: TRBV27; abundance: NA; j_gene: TRBJ2-7; CDR3nt: TGTGCCAGCAGTCCGGGACAGGGGGCTGGCGAGCAGTACTTC; CDR3aa: CASSPGQGAGEQYF
d_gene: TRBD1; v_gene: TRBV7-9; abundance: NA; j_gene: TRBJ1-1; CDR3nt: TGTGCCAGCAGCCATTGGACAGGGTTGAACACTGAAGCTTTCTTT; CDR3aa: CASSHWTGLNTEAFF
d_gene: NA; v_gene: TRBV5-1; abundance: few; j_gene: TRBJ2-6; CDR3nt: TGCGCCAGCAGCACAGGAGGGGCAGGGCTCACTGGGGCCAACGTCCTGACTTTC; CDR3aa: CASSTGGAGLTGANVLTF
d_gene: NA; v_gene: TRBV5-1; abundance: NA; j_gene: TRBJ2-7; CDR3nt: TGCGCCAGCAGCTTGGGAGGGGCCTTTAGCGTCTCCTACGAGCAGTACTTC; CDR3aa: CASSLGGAFSVSYEQYF